A selection of T cell receptor beta chains follows, all from one sample in a study of blood T cells in healthy people across ages. In TCRdb, the 5' RACE reads were re-called with MiXCR into one record per CDR3 protein. Of about 1 million distinct CDR3 sequences detected, more than 35% appear once; the ten largest clones hold about 20%. The sequenced material came from blood. The receptors come from a woman in her fifties or sixties in good health. The CDR3 runs from the conserved cysteine through the conserved F or W. D genes are given only for firm matches. Clone size is not always given. Where it is, it says once, few, many or a class for expanded clones.

TRBV10-3	.	TRBJ1-6	.	TGTGCCACTACTACAGTGAATAATTCACCCCTCCACTTT	CATTTVNNSPLHF
TRBV19	.	TRBJ2-7	.	TGTGCCAGTAGCCGGGTAGGCCCCTACGAGCAGTACTTC	CASSRVGPYEQYF
TRBV11-2	.	TRBJ2-7	.	TGTGCCAGCAGCTTAGTCTTCGTAGGGGCCGAGCAGTACTTC	CASSLVFVGAEQYF
TRBV10-3	.	TRBJ2-5	many	TGTGCCATCAAATCCGGGACAAACGTCCAAGAGACCCAGTACTTC	CAIKSGTNVQETQYF
TRBV2	.	TRBJ1-2	few	TGTGCCAGCAGTGAACACAGCAACTATGGCTACACCTTC	CASSEHSNYGYTF
TRBV7-3	.	TRBJ2-2	.	TGTGCCAGCAGCTTAGATTGGACCGGGGAGCTGTTTTTT	CASSLDWTGELFF
TRBV6-2/TRBV6-3	.	TRBJ2-7	.	TGTGCCAGCAGTTACTCGGGGGAACAGGAGGCCCAGTACTTC	CASSYSGEQEAQYF
TRBV7-2	TRBD1	TRBJ2-4	.	TGTGCCAGCAGCCTCCGACAGGGAGATAGCAAAAACATTCAGTACTTC	CASSLRQGDSKNIQYF
TRBV15	.	TRBJ2-3	once	TGTGCCACCAGCAGAGATGGTCCGGGTAGTGATACGCAGTATTTT	CATSRDGPGSDTQYF
TRBV4-2	.	TRBJ2-1	.	TGTGCCAGCAGCCAAGATCTCGGCGTTCCTGAGCAGTTCTTC	CASSQDLGVPEQFF
TRBV6-2/TRBV6-3	.	TRBJ2-3	.	TGTGCCAGCATTCGAGTTTTGCGGGACCAGGACACAGATACGCAGTATTTT	CASIRVLRDQDTDTQYF
TRBV5-1	TRBD2	TRBJ2-1	.	TGCGCCAGCAGCTTCCCTAGCGGACAATGGAATGAGCAGTTCTTC	CASSFPSGQWNEQFF
TRBV7-3	.	TRBJ2-2	.	TGTGCCAGCAGCTCCTTCGCCGCCGGGGAGCTGTTTTTT	CASSSFAAGELFF
TRBV7-6	.	TRBJ2-3	.	TGTGCCAGCAGCTTAGCCGTAGACTCTGATACGCAGTATTTT	CASSLAVDSDTQYF
TRBV20-1	.	TRBJ2-7	few	TGCAGTGCTATCTTCAGGGGAAACGAGCAGTACTTC	CSAIFRGNEQYF
TRBV10-3	TRBD1	TRBJ1-1	.	TGTGCCATCCGGACAGGGGGCACGGCGAACACTGAAGCTTTCTTT	CAIRTGGTANTEAFF
TRBV3-1	.	TRBJ2-1	.	TGTGCCAGCAGCCAGGTCCTAGCGTTATACAATGAGCAGTTCTTC	CASSQVLALYNEQFF
TRBV28	.	TRBJ1-1	.	TGTGCCAGCAGTTTTCCCCCGAACACTGAAGCTTTCTTT	CASSFPPNTEAFF